This is a list of T cell receptor beta chains from one sample in a study of Ad26.COV2.S vaccination and SARS-CoV-2 variants. Assay used: immunoSEQ multiplex PCR; TCRdb lists only in-frame clones, some missing. The sample contains around 300,000 clones, around 89% of which appear only once. Sample: peripheral blood, taken in a trial of Ad26.COV2.S vaccine versus placebo. Source of these receptors: a person between 18 and 60 years old who received the Ad26.COV2.S COVID-19 vaccine or a placebo. Both conserved end residues are part of each CDR3. Each record gives: D gene, J gene, clone size, V gene, CDR3 protein, CDR3 DNA. A D gene is named only where the DNA matches it firmly. Clone sizes are given selectively: once, few, many, or a class where the clone is expanded.

. TRBJ2-7 . TRBV19 CASSIGAEASYEQYF TGTGCCAGTAGTATAGGGGCGGAGGCCTCCTACGAGCAGTACTTC
. TRBJ2-2 . TRBV27 CASSLSGSSAGELFF TGTGCCAGCAGTCTTAGCGGCTCGAGCGCGGGGGAGCTGTTTTTT
. TRBJ1-5 . TRBV28 CASRPDGNQPQHF TGTGCCAGCAGACCGGACGGGAATCAGCCCCAGCATTTT
. TRBJ1-5 . TRBV2 CASKKRSSLEQPQHF TGTGCCAGCAAAAAAAGGTCCTCCCTTGAACAGCCCCAGCATTTT
. TRBJ2-1 . TRBV5-1 CASSLVDSRYNEQFF TGCGCCAGCAGCTTGGTTGATTCCCGCTACAATGAGCAGTTCTTC
TRBD2 TRBJ2-1 . TRBV9 CASSVEPSGNNEQFF TGTGCCAGCAGCGTAGAGCCTAGCGGGAACAATGAGCAGTTCTTC
. TRBJ2-5 . TRBV19 CASSTPGEETQYF TGTGCCAGTAGTACGCCGGGGGAAGAGACCCAGTACTTC
. TRBJ1-2 . TRBV12-3/TRBV12-4 CASTAVGGYGYTF TGTGCCAGCACCGCGGTAGGGGGCTATGGCTACACCTTC
TRBD1 TRBJ2-2 . TRBV7-7 CASSPDRVNTGELFF TGTGCTAGCAGCCCAGACAGGGTCAACACCGGGGAGCTGTTTTTT
TRBD1 TRBJ2-2 . TRBV5-1 CASSLSGQGYTGELFF TGCGCCAGCAGCTTGTCGGGACAGGGTTACACCGGGGAGCTGTTTTTT
. TRBJ1-1 . TRBV28 CASSLSSPPWTPRLEAFF TGTGCCAGCAGTTTATCAAGTCCACCCTGGACACCCAGACTTGAAGCTTTCTTT
. TRBJ1-1 . TRBV4-1 CASSQEGRGNTEAFF TGCGCCAGCAGCCAAGAGGGCAGGGGGAACACTGAAGCTTTCTTT
. TRBJ1-1 . TRBV6-5 CASSYFGQNTEAFF TGTGCCAGCAGTTACTTCGGGCAGAACACTGAAGCTTTCTTT
. TRBJ1-1 . TRBV9 CASSVDPGLRNTEAFF TGTGCCAGCAGCGTAGATCCGGGGTTGCGGAACACTGAAGCTTTCTTT
TRBD2 TRBJ2-1 . TRBV19 CASSDDLTSGSYNEQFF TGTGCCAGTAGCGACGATCTCACTAGCGGATCCTACAATGAGCAGTTCTTC
TRBD1 TRBJ2-7 . TRBV18 CASSPRTGGGWEQYF TGTGCCAGCTCACCCAGGACAGGGGGCGGATGGGAGCAGTACTTC
. TRBJ2-3 few TRBV19 CASPPLGRSSSTDTQYF TGTGCCAGTCCCCCTCTAGGCAGGAGCTCTAGCACAGATACGCAGTATTTT
. TRBJ2-3 . TRBV3-1/TRBV3-2 CASSQGQGYSTDTQYF TGTGCCAGCAGCCAAGGGCAGGGGTATAGCACAGATACGCAGTATTTT
. TRBJ2-7 . TRBV27 CASSLNPYEQYF TGTGCCAGCAGTTTAAACCCCTACGAGCAGTACTTC
TRBD1 TRBJ2-5 . TRBV19 CASSFGTGGRGETQYF TGTGCCAGTAGTTTCGGGACAGGGGGGAGAGGAGAGACCCAGTACTTC
TRBD1 TRBJ1-2 once TRBV3-1/TRBV3-2 CASSQGTTGVGTF TGTGCCAGCAGCCAAGGCACCACAGGGGTCGGCACCTTC
. TRBJ2-2 . TRBV6-2/TRBV6-3 CASSYPRGGRTGELFF TGTGCCAGCAGTTACCCCCGAGGGGGTCGGACCGGGGAGCTGTTTTTT
TRBD2 TRBJ2-3 . TRBV10-3 CAISGASGITDTQYF TGTGCCATCAGTGGGGCTAGCGGGATCACAGATACGCAGTATTTT
. TRBJ1-2 . TRBV7-9 CASSLGGLGDGYTF TGTGCCAGCAGCTTAGGCGGGCTGGGGGATGGCTACACCTTC
. TRBJ1-5 . TRBV28 CASSFQRVGGQPQHF TGTGCCAGCAGTTTCCAACGGGTGGGGGGCCAGCCCCAGCATTTT
. TRBJ1-2 . TRBV29-1 CSVGTAGGYGYTF TGCAGCGTTGGGACTGCCGGTGGATATGGCTACACCTTC
. TRBJ1-2 . TRBV5-4 CASSSYIDPAGYTF TGTGCCAGCAGCTCCTATATTGACCCAGCTGGCTACACCTTC
TRBD1 TRBJ1-3 . TRBV7-6 CASSPRDRGAPGNTIYF TGTGCCAGCAGCCCTCGGGACAGGGGGGCGCCAGGAAACACCATATATTTT
TRBD2 TRBJ2-2 . TRBV3-1/TRBV3-2 CASSPGGGHTGELFF TGTGCCAGCAGCCCCGGGGGGGGACACACCGGGGAGCTGTTTTTT
. TRBJ1-5 . TRBV6-2/TRBV6-3 CASSLSNQPQHF TGTGCCAGCAGTTTGAGCAATCAGCCCCAGCATTTT
. TRBJ2-4 . TRBV19 CASSITPGQKNIQYF TGTGCCAGTAGTATCACCCCCGGACAGAAAAACATTCAGTACTTC
. TRBJ1-1 once TRBV28 CAILGGNTEAFF TGTGCCATCCTGGGAGGAAACACTGAAGCTTTCTTT
. TRBJ2-4 . TRBV28 CASSFDGNIQYF TGTGCCAGCAGTTTCGACGGGAACATTCAGTACTTC
. TRBJ2-3 once TRBV6-5 CASSSEGVVWTDTQYF TGTGCCAGCAGTTCCGAGGGGGTGGTCTGGACAGATACGCAGTATTTT